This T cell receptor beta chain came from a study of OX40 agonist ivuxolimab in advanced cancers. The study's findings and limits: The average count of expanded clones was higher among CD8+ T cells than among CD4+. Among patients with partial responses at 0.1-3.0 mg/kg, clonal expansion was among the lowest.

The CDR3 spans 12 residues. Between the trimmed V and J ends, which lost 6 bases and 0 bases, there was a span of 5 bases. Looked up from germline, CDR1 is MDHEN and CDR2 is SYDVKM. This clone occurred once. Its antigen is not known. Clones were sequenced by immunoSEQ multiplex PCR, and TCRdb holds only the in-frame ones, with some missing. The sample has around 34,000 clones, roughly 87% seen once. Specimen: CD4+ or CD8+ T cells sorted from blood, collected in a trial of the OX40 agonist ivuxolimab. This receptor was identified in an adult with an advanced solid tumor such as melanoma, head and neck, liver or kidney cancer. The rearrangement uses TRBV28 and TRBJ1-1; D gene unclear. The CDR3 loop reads CASSDMNTEAFF. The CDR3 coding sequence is TGTGCCAGCAGCGATATGAACACTGAAGCTTTCTTT.